The sample holds one count of the clone carrying this T cell receptor (beta chain). Germline CDR1 reads SGHTA; CDR2 reads FQGNSA. The ends were cut back, 3 bases at V and 8 bases at J, with 19 bases in the middle. The CDR3 runs to 15 residues. Using immunoSEQ multiplex PCR, the repertoire was profiled, and TCRdb retains in-frame clones only, with some absent. The sample lists 250,000 or so clones, nearly 90% occurring once. This sample was taken from a study of blood T cell repertoires in COVID-19. Overall study: Samples came from the United States, Italy and Spain, spanning acute and convalescent COVID-19.

Sequencing was performed on peripheral blood. The chain links TRBV7-2 to TRBJ1-2, with D possibly matching TRBD1 (5 bases). This TCR derives from a young man with active or convalescent COVID-19. Here the CDR3 reads CASSFARLGEEGYTF. The CDR3 nucleotides are TGTGCCAGCAGCTTCGCCCGGTTAGGGGAAGAAGGCTACACCTTC.